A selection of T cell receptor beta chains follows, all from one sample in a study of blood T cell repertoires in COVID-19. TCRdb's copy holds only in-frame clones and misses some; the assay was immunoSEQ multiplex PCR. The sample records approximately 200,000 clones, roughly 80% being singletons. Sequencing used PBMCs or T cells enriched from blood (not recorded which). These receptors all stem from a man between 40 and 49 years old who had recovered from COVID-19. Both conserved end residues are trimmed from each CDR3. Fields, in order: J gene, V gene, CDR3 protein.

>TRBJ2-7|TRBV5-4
ASSHGDREEQY
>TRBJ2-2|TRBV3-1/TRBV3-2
ASSPVSGGNTGELF
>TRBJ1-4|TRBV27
ASSLGGTVGEKLF
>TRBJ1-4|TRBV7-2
ASSPREQGIGEKLF
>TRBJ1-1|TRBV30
AWRHRETEAF
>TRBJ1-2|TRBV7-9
ASSQKGGSGYT
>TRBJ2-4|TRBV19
ASSINQGHIQY
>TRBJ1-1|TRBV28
ASWGGRYTEAF
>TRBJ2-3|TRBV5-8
ASSLRTDTQY
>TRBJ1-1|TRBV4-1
ASSQDTDRGPTEAF
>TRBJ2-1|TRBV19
ASSIGLAGASYNEQF
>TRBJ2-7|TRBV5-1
ASSGGQGSYEQY
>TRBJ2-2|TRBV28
ASSPRLANGELF
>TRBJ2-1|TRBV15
ATSRLLDYNEQF
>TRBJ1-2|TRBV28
ASSSASTGGYGYT
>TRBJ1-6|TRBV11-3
AGSLAGNSPLH
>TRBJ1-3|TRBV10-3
APKPWDRAGNTIY
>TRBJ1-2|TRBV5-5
ASSTGQDIVYGYT
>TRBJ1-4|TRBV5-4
ASSADRGWTNEKLF
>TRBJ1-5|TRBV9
ASSVSHTGSNQPQH
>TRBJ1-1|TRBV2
ASGKTQSGTEAF
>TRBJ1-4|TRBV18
ASSRTGGSEKLF
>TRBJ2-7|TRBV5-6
ASSLIGRGYEQY
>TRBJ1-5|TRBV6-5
ASSRTSQPQH
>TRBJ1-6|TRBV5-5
ASGHPGDYNSPLH
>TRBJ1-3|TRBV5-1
ASSSGQGRSGNTIY
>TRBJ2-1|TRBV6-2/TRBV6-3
ASSYSTRNEQF
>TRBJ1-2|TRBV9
ASSSPGTGLDYGYT
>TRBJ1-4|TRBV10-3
AISDRDRADEKLF
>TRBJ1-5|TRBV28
ASSLVGARLSNQPQH
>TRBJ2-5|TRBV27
ASSQGLAGATTQY
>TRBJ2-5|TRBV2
ASSQGVLAETQY
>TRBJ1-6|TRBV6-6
ASTYHNSPLH
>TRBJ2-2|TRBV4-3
ASSQDALDTGELF
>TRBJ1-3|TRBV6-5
ASSRDSGNTIY
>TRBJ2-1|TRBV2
ASSAQGYNEQF